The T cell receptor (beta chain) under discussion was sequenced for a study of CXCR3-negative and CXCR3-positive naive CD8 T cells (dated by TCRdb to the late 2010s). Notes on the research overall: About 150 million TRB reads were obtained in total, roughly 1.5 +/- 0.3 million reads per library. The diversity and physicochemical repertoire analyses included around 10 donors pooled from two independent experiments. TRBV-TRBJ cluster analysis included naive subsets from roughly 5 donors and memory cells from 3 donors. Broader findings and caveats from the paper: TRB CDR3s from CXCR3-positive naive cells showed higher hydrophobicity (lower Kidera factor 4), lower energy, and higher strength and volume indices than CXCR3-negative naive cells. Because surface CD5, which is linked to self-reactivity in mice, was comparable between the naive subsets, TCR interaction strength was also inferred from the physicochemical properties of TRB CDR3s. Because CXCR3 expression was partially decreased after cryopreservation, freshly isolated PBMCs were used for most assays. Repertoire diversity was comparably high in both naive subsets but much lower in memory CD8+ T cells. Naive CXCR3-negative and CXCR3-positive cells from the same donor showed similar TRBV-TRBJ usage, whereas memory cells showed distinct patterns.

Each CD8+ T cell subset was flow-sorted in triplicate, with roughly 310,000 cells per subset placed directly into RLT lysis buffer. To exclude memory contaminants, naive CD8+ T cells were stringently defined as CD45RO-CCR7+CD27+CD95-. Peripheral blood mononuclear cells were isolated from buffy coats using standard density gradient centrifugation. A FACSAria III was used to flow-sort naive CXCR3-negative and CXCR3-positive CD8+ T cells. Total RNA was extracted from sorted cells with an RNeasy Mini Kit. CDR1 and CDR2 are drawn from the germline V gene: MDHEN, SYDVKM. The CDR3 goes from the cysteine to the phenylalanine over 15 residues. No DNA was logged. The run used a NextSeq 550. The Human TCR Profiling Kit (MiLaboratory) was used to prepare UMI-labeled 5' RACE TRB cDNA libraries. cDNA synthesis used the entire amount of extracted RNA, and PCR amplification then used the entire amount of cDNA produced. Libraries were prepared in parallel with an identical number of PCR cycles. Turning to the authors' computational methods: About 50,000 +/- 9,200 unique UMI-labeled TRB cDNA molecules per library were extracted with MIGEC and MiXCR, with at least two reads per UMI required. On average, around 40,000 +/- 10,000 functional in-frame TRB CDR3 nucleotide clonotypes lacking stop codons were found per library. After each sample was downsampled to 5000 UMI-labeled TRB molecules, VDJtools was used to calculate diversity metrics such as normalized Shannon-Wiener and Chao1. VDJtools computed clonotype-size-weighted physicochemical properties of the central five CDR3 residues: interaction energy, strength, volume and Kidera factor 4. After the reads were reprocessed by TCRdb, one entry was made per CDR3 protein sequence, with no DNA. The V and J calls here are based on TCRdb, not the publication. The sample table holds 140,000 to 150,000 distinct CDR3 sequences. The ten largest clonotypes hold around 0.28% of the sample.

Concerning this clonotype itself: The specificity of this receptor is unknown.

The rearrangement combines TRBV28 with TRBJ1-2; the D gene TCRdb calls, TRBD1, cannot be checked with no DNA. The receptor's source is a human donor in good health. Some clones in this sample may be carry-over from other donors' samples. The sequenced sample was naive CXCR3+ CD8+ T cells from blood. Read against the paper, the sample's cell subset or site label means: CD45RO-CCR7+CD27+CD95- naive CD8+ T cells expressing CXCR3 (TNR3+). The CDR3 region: CASARRDTLGYGYTF.